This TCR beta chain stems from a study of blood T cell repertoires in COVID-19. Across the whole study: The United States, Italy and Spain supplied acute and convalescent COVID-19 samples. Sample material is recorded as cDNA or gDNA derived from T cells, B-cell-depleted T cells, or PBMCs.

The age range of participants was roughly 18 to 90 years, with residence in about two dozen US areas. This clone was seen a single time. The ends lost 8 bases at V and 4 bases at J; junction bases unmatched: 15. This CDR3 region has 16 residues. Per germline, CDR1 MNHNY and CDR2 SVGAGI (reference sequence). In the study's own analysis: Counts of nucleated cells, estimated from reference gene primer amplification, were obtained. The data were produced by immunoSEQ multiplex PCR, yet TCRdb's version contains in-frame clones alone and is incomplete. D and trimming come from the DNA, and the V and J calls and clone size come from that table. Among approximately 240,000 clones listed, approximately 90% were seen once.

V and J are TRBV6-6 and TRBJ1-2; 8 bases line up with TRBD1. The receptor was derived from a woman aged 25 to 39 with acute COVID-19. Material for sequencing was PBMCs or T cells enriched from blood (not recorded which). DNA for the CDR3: TGTGCCAGCGGACAGGGTTCGTCGACAGTGACCTATGGCTACACCTTC. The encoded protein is CASGQGSSTVTYGYTF.